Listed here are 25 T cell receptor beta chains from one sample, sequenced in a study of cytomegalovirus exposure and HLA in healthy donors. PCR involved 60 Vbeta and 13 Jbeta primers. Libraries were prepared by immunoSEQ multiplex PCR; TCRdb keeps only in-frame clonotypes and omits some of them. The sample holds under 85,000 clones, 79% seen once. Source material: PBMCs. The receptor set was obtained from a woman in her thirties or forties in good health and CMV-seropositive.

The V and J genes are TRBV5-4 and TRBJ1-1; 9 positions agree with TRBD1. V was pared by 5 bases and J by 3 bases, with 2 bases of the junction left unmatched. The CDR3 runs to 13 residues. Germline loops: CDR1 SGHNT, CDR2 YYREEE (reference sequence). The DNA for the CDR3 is TGTGCCAGCAGTCGGGACAGGGACACTGAAGCTTTCTTT. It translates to CASSRDRDTEAFF.

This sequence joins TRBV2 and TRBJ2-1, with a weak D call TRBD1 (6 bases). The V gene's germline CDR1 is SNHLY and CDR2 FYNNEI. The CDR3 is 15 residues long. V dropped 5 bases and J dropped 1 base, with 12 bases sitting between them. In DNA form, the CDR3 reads TGTGCCAGCAGTCCGACCAGGGGATCCTACAATGAGCAGTTCTTC. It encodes CASSPTRGSYNEQFF.

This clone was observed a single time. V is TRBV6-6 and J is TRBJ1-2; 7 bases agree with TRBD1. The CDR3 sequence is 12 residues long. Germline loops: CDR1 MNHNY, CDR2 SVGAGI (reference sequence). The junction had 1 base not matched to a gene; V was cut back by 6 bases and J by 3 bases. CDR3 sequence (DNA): TGTGCCAGCAGCGACAGGGACTATGGCTACACCTTC. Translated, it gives CASSDRDYGYTF.

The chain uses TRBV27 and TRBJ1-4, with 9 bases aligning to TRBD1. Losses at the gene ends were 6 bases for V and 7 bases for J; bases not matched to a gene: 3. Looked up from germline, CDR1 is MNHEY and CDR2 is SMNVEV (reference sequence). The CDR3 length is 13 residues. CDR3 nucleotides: TGTGCCAGCAGACAGGGGGCGACTGAAAAACTGTTTTTT. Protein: CASRQGATEKLFF.

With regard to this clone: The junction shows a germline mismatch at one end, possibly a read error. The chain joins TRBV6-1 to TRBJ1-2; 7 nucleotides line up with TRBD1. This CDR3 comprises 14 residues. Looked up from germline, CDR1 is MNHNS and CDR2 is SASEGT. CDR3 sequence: CASREDRVDYGYTF. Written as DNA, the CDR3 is TGTGCCAGCAGGGAAGACAGGGTCGACTATGGCTACACCTTC.

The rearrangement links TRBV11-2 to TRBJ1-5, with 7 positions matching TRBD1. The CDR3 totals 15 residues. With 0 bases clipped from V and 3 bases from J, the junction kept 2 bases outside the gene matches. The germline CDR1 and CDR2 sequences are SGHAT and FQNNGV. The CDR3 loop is CASSLDRGTNQPQHF. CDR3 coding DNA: TGTGCCAGCAGCTTAGACAGGGGGACCAATCAGCCCCAGCATTTT.

CDR3 in amino acids: CASSLEEGQGTYEQYF. The DNA for the CDR3 is TGTGCCAGCAGCTTAGAGGAGGGACAGGGGACCTACGAGCAGTACTTC. The V call is TRBV7-6, the J call TRBJ2-7; 10 nucleotides align to TRBD1. The CDR3 sequence is 16 residues long. Germline assignment: CDR1 SGHVS and CDR2 FNYEAQ. V shed 1 base, J shed 2 bases, and the junction held 5 bases outside the gene matches.

The CDR3: CASSLEISYEQYF. CDR3 nucleotides: TGCGCCAGCAGCTTAGAGATAAGCTACGAGCAGTACTTC. The chain joins TRBV5-1 to TRBJ2-5; D gene ambiguous. The end of the DNA fits TRBJ2-7 better, so the J call may be wrong. Looked up from germline, CDR1 is SGHRS and CDR2 is YFSETQ. The CDR3 extends over 13 amino acids.

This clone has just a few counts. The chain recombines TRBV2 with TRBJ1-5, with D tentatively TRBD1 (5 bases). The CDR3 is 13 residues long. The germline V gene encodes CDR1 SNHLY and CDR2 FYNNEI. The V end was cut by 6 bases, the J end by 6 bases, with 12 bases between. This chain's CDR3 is CASRSTGGQPQHF. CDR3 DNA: TGTGCCAGCAGATCTACGGGGGGTCAGCCCCAGCATTTT.

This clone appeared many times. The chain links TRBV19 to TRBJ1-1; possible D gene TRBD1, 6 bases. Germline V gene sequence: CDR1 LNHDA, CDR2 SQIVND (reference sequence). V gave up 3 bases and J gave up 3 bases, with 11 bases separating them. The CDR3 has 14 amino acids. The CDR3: CASSIWGLDTEAFF. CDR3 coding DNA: TGTGCCAGTAGTATCTGGGGGCTTGACACTGAAGCTTTCTTT.

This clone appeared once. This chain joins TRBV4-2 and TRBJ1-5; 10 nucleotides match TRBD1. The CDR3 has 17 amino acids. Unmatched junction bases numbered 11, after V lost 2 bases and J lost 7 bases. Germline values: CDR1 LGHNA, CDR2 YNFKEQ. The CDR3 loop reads CASSQRQGARADQPQHF. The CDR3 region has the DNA TGTGCCAGCAGCCAAAGACAGGGGGCGCGAGCTGACCAGCCCCAGCATTTT.

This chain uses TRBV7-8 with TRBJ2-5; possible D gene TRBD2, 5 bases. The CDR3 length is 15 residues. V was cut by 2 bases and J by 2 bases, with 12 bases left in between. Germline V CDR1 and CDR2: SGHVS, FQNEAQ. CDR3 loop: CASSLIGWRQETQYF. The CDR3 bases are TGTGCCAGCAGCTTAATTGGATGGAGGCAAGAGACCCAGTACTTC.

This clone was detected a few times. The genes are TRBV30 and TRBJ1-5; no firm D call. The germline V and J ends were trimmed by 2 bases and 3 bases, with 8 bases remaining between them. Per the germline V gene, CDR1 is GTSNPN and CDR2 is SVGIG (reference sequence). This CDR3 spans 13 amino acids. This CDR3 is CAWSLLHNQPQHF. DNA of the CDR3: TGTGCCTGGAGTTTACTGCACAATCAGCCCCAGCATTTT.

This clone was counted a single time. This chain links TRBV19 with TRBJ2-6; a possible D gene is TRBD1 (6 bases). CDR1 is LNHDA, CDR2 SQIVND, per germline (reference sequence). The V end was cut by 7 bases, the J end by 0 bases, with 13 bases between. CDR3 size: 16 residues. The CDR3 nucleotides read TGTGCCAGTAACGGACAGACCTCCTCTGGGGCCAACGTCCTGACTTTC. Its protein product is CASNGQTSSGANVLTF.

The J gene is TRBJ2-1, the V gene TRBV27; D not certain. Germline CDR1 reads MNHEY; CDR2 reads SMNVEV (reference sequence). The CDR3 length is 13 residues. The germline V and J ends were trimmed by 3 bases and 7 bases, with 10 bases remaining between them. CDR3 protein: CASSLAGLNEQFF. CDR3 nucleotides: TGTGCCAGCAGTTTGGCAGGCCTGAATGAGCAGTTCTTC.

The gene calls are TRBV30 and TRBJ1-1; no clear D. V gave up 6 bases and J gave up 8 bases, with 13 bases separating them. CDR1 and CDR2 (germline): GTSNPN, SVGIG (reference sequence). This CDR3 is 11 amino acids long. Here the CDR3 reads CACEGSWEAFF. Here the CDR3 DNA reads TGTGCCTGCGAGGGATCATGGGAAGCTTTCTTT. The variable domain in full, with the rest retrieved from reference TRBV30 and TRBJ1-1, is SQTIHQWPATLVQPVGSPLSLECTVEGTSNPNLYWYRQAAGRGLQLLFYSVGIGQISSEVPQNLSASRPQDRQFILSSKKLLLSDSGFYLCACEGSWEAFFGQGTRLTVV.

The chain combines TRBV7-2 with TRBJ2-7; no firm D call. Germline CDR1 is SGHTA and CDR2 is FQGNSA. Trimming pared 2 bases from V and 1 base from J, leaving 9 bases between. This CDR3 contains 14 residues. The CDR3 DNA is TGTGCCAGCAGCTTAACTGGCGGATCCTACGAGCAGTACTTC. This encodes CASSLTGGSYEQYF. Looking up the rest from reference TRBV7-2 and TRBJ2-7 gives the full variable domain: GAGVSQSPSNKVTEKGKDVELRCDPISGHTALYWYRQSLGQGLEFLIYFQGNSAPDKSGLPSDRFSAERTGGSVSTLTIQRTQQEDSAVYLCASSLTGGSYEQYFGPGTRLTVT.

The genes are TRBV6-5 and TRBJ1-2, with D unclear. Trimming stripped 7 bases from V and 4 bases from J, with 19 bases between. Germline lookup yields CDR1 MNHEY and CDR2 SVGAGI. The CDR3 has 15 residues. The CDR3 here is CASTSTEGVGYGYTF. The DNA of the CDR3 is TGTGCCAGCACCTCTACAGAGGGCGTCGGCTATGGCTACACCTTC.

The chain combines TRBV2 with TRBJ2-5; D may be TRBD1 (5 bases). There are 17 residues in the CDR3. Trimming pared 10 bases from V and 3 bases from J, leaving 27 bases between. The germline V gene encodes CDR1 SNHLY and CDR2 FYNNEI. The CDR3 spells CATRRLGITSGKETQYF. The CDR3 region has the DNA TGTGCCACCAGAAGGCTAGGGATCACATCAGGGAAAGAGACCCAGTACTTC. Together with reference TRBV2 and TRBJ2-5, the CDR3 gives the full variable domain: EPEVTQTPSHQVTQMGQEVILRCVPISNHLYFYWYRQILGQKVEFLVSFYNNEISEKSEIFDDQFSVERPDGSNFTLKIRSTKLEDSAMYFCATRRLGITSGKETQYFGPGTRLLVL.

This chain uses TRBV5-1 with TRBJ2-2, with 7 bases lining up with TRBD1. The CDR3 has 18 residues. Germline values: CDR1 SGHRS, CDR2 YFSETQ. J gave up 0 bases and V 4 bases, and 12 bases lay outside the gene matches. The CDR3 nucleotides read TGCGCCAGCAGCAGAGGACACAGGGACAGTGCGAACACCGGGGAGCTGTTTTTT. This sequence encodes CASSRGHRDSANTGELFF.

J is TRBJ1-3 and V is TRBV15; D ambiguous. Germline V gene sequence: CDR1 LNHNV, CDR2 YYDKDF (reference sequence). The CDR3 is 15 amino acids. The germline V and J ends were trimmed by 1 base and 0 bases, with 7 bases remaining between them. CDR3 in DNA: TGTGCCACCAGCAGAGGCGAGAGCTCTGGAAACACCATATATTTT. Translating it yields CATSRGESSGNTIYF.

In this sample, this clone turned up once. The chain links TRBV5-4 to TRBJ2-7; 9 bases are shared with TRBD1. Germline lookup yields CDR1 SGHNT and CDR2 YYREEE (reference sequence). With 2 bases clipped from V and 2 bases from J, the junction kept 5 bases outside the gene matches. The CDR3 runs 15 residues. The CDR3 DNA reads TGTGCCAGCAGCTTACCGGGACAGGGAGCCTACGAGCAGTACTTC. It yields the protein CASSLPGQGAYEQYF.

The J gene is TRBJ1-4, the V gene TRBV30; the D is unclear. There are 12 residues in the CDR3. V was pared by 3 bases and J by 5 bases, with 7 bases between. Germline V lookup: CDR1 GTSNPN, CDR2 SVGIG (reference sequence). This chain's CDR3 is CAWRRSNEKLFF. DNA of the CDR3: TGTGCCTGGAGGCGCTCGAATGAAAAACTGTTTTTT.

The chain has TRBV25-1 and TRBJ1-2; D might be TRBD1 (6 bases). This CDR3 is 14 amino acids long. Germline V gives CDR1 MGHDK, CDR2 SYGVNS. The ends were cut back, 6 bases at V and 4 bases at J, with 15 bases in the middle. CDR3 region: CASRGAGTAYGYTF. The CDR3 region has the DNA TGTGCCAGCAGGGGGGCGGGCACTGCCTATGGCTACACCTTC.

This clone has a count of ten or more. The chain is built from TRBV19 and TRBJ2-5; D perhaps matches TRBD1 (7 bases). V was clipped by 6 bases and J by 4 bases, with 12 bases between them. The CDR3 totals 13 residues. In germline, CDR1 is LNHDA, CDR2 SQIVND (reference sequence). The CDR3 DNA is TGTGCCAGTAGCCAGGGGGGACCAGAGACCCAGTACTTC. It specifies CASSQGGPETQYF.